Listed below are T cell receptor beta chains from one sample, sequenced in a study of cytomegalovirus exposure and HLA in healthy donors. Produced via immunoSEQ multiplex PCR; TCRdb's table is partial and in-frame only. Altogether 150,000 or so clones are present, approximately 69% being singletons, with the ten largest covering 2.1%. What was sequenced was PBMCs. These receptor sequences come from a man aged 25-45 years in good health and CMV-seronegative. CDR3s include the opening cysteine and the closing phenylalanine or tryptophan. The order of the fields is J gene, clone size, V gene, CDR3 protein. Where a row states a size, it is once, few, many or the class of an expanded clone; other rows omit it.

TRBJ2-7,-,TRBV5-4,CASSLPSAGIDEQYF
TRBJ2-7,-,TRBV5-1,CASSLDPRGGYEQYF
TRBJ2-2,-,TRBV7-9,CSSSLSGGSNTGELFF
TRBJ1-1,few,TRBV10-2,CASSVTGTGTTEAFF
TRBJ1-6,few,TRBV28,CASSWTASSYNSPLHF
TRBJ2-7,-,TRBV5-1,CASSLAGVGLSYEQYF
TRBJ2-4,-,TRBV5-1,CASSLAGRGLQYF
TRBJ1-2,-,TRBV5-1,CASSLEGTGLSYGYTF
TRBJ2-1,-,TRBV29-1,CSVVVTSGGRGVNEQFF
TRBJ2-3,once,TRBV5-1,CASSLERSGTQYF
TRBJ1-4,-,TRBV7-2,CASSSGQSSNEKLFF
TRBJ2-1,-,TRBV10-3,CAITESAGRSNEQFF
TRBJ2-5,few,TRBV28,CASSLPLAGGETQYF
TRBJ2-2,-,TRBV6-5,CASSYSRGRIGELFF
TRBJ2-5,-,TRBV5-4,CASSSVGTGLVVETQYF